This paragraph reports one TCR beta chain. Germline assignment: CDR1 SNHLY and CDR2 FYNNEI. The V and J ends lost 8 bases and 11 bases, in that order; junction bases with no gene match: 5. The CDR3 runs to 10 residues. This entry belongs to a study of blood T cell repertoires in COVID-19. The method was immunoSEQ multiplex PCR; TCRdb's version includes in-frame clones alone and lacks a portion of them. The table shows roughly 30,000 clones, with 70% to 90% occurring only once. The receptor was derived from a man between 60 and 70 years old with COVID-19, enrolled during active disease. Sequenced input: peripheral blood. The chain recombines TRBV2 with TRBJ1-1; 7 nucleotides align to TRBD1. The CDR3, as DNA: TGTGCCAGCCGACAGGGCTGGGCTTTCTTT. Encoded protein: CASRQGWAFF.